Listed below are T cell receptor beta chains from one sample, sequenced in a study of cytomegalovirus exposure and HLA in healthy donors. The protocol was immunoSEQ multiplex PCR, while the TCRdb copy is restricted to in-frame clones and leaves out a portion. This sample has about 36,000 clones, with about 70% found just once. Input material: PBMCs. Receptor source: a man aged 30 to 39 in good health and CMV-seronegative. CDR3s include the opening cysteine and the closing phenylalanine or tryptophan. A D gene is named only where the DNA matches it firmly. Only part of the rows carry a size: once, few, many, or a class if the clone is expanded.

V	J	size	D	DNA	CDR3
TRBV5-1	TRBJ2-7	many	TRBD1	TGCGCCAGCAGCTTGGCGACAGGGGCCTACGAGCAGTACTTC	CASSLATGAYEQYF
TRBV7-2	TRBJ2-5	few	NA	TGTGCCAGCAGCTTAGCGGGGGGGCTAGAGACCCAGTACTTC	CASSLAGGLETQYF
TRBV9	TRBJ1-2	NA	TRBD1	TGTGCCAGCAGGAAAACAGGGGCCCCTAACTATGGCTACACCTTC	CASRKTGAPNYGYTF
TRBV5-4	TRBJ2-5	NA	NA	TGTGCCAGCAGCTCCAACACAGGCCCTCTCCAAGAGACCCAGTACTTC	CASSSNTGPLQETQYF
TRBV2	TRBJ1-1	NA	TRBD1	TGTGCCAGCAGTAACGGACAGGGGTACACTGAAGCTTTCTTT	CASSNGQGYTEAFF
TRBV4-3	TRBJ1-6	NA	NA	TGCGCCAGCAGCCAAAGGGGAGGGGATGGTTCACCCCTCCACTTT	CASSQRGGDGSPLHF
TRBV11-2	TRBJ1-2	NA	TRBD1	TGTGCCAGCAGCTTATCGACAGGGAGTATGGGTGGCTACACCTTC	CASSLSTGSMGGYTF
TRBV29-1	TRBJ2-5	NA	NA	TGCAGCGTCCCGGTATCAGGGCGGGAGACCCAGTACTTC	CSVPVSGRETQYF
TRBV29-1	TRBJ2-7	few	NA	TGCAGCGTGGGGGGACAGCCTACCTACGAGCAGTACTTC	CSVGGQPTYEQYF
TRBV7-8	TRBJ2-3	NA	TRBD2	TGTGCCAGCAGCTTCCCTGGGGGACTAGACGGGGGAGATACGCAGTATTTT	CASSFPGGLDGGDTQYF
TRBV27	TRBJ2-7	few	NA	TGTGCCAGCAGAGCCGGACAGTACTACGAGCAGTACTTC	CASRAGQYYEQYF
TRBV6-6	TRBJ2-7	NA	TRBD1	TGTGCCAGCAGTTCAGGACAGGGGGGACAGTACTTC	CASSSGQGGQYF